The 21 T cell receptor beta chains presented below share a single source sample, sequenced in a study of cytomegalovirus exposure and HLA in healthy donors. 13 Jbeta primers and 60 Vbeta primers were used for the PCR. Here immunoSEQ multiplex PCR was the method, and the copy in TCRdb shows in-frame clones only, minus some. Of roughly 150,000 clones in the sample, 80% to 85% were seen once. What was sequenced was PBMCs. The receptor set was obtained from a man in his thirties or forties in good health and CMV-seronegative.

The chain carries TRBV6-1 and TRBJ1-1; 10 bases are shared with TRBD1. The CDR3 spans 17 residues. The J segment lost 4 bases and the V segment lost 2 bases, leaving 10 bases of the junction unmatched. Germline loops: CDR1 MNHNS, CDR2 SASEGT. The CDR3: CASSERGRDRGFTEAFF. The CDR3 nucleotides read TGTGCCAGCAGTGAAAGGGGAAGGGACAGGGGTTTCACTGAAGCTTTCTTT.

This clone was counted once. The chain recombines TRBV28 with TRBJ2-7; possible D gene TRBD1, 6 bases. Germline V gene data show CDR1 as MDHEN and CDR2 as SYDVKM. V shed 3 bases and J shed 7 bases, with 13 bases lying between them. The CDR3 length is 13 residues. The chain's CDR3 is CASSFGPDSEQYF. In nucleotides, the CDR3 is TGTGCCAGCAGTTTTGGACCGGACAGTGAGCAGTACTTC. The complete variable domain, with remaining parts taken from reference TRBV28 and TRBJ2-7, reads DVKVTQSSRYLVKRTGEKVFLECVQDMDHENMFWYRQDPGLGLRLIYFSYDVKMKEKGDIPEGYSVSREKKERFSLILESASTNQTSMYLCASSFGPDSEQYFGPGTRLTVT.

The genes are TRBV5-6 and TRBJ2-1, with unresolved D. From germline, CDR1 is SGHDT and CDR2 YYEEEE. The CDR3 covers 14 residues. Trimming shortened V by 0 bases and J by 9 bases, and 13 bases separated the two germline ends. Here the CDR3 DNA reads TGTGCCAGCAGCTTGGGCCGGGTTCGCCGTGAGCAGTTCTTC. Translated, it gives CASSLGRVRREQFF.

A note on this clone: One end of the junction does not line up with germline, which may come from a read error. The rearrangement links TRBV7-9 to TRBJ2-7, with D possibly matching TRBD2 (5 bases). Germline V gene sequence: CDR1 SEHNR, CDR2 FQNEAQ (reference sequence). The CDR3 length is 15 residues. The CDR3 DNA sequence: TGTGCCAGCAGTTTAGGCCGGGATCCAACCTACGAGCAGTACTTC. Its protein product is CASSLGRDPTYEQYF.

This rearrangement joins TRBV7-6 to TRBJ2-2; TRBD2 matches 9 bases. Germline V gene sequence: CDR1 SGHVS, CDR2 FNYEAQ. V shed 5 bases and J 2 bases; nucleotides not matched to a gene: 6. The CDR3 sequence is 16 residues long. CDR3 in amino acids: CASSPGLALNTGELFF. CDR3 nucleotides: TGTGCCAGCAGCCCGGGACTAGCTCTTAACACCGGGGAGCTGTTTTTT.

In this sample, this clone turned up a few times. The V call is TRBV28, the J call TRBJ1-4; D might be TRBD1 (6 bases). The CDR3 length is 15 residues. V was trimmed by 7 bases and J by 5 bases, leaving 17 bases between them. CDR1 is MDHEN, CDR2 SYDVKM, per germline. The CDR3 reads CASTETGQGNEKLFF. The DNA for the CDR3 is TGTGCCAGCACCGAGACGGGGCAGGGGAATGAAAAACTGTTTTTT.

The chain recombines TRBV27 with TRBJ1-2; 7 nucleotides agree with TRBD1. There are 14 residues in the CDR3. V lost 6 bases, J lost 8 bases, and 12 bases stayed unmatched. Germline V gene lookup returns CDR1 MNHEY and CDR2 SMNVEV (reference sequence). CDR3 sequence: CASSLGGSRTGYTF. The DNA for the CDR3 is TGTGCCAGCAGCCTAGGGGGCTCGAGGACCGGCTACACCTTC.

The chain uses TRBV5-1 and TRBJ2-3; possible D gene TRBD1, 6 bases. The CDR3 loop spans 14 amino acids. V lost 5 bases and J lost 5, with 15 bases in between. The germline CDR1 and CDR2 sequences are SGHRS and YFSETQ. CDR3 in amino acids: CASSVGTRGDTQYF. The CDR3 DNA sequence: TGCGCCAGCAGTGTCGGGACAAGAGGAGATACGCAGTATTTT.

The rearrangement joins TRBV28 to TRBJ2-7, with 9 bases aligning to TRBD2. Per germline, CDR1 MDHEN and CDR2 SYDVKM. This CDR3 is 14 amino acids long. Trimming removed 8 bases from V and 4 bases from J; junction bases left unmatched: 9. The CDR3 region has the DNA TGTGCCAGCGAAGCAGGCGGGAGGGTTTACGAGCAGTACTTC. Protein product: CASEAGGRVYEQYF.

This chain uses TRBV29-1 with TRBJ2-7, with a weak D call TRBD1 (6 bases). With 7 bases removed from V and 4 bases from J, the gap between germline ends came to 26 bases. CDR3 length: 16 amino acids. The V gene's germline CDR1 is SQVTM and CDR2 ANQGSEA. The CDR3 sequence: CSARVQGGGSGYEQYF. CDR3 nucleotide sequence: TGCAGCGCCAGGGTACAGGGTGGAGGCTCGGGATACGAGCAGTACTTC.

This chain uses TRBV2 with TRBJ1-3; D is undetermined. This CDR3 has 15 amino acids. In germline, CDR1 is SNHLY, CDR2 FYNNEI. The ends were cut back, 7 bases at V and 0 bases at J, with 13 bases in the middle. CDR3 sequence (DNA): TGTGCCAGCACCAACGGGGTTCGCTCTGGAAACACCATATATTTT. Its protein is CASTNGVRSGNTIYF.

This sequence joins TRBV6-1 and TRBJ1-1; 7 bases are a match to TRBD1. V was pared by 0 bases and J by 8 bases, with 6 bases of the junction left unmatched. The CDR3 spans 14 residues. Per germline, CDR1 MNHNS and CDR2 SASEGT. DNA for the CDR3: TGTGCCAGCAGTGAAGCCCCAGGACAGGTCGAAGCTTTCTTT. Translated: CASSEAPGQVEAFF.

The chain links TRBV5-6 to TRBJ2-7; perhaps TRBD1 as D (6 bases). Germline V gene lookup returns CDR1 SGHDT and CDR2 YYEEEE. The CDR3 spans 15 residues. V was trimmed by 4 bases and J by 3 bases, leaving 17 bases between them. Written as DNA, the CDR3 is TGTGCCAGCAGCGTGGATGGACAGTCCCACTACGAGCAGTACTTC. It specifies CASSVDGQSHYEQYF.

This rearrangement joins TRBV29-1 to TRBJ1-5; D is perhaps TRBD1 (6 bases). Germline V CDR1 and CDR2: SQVTM, ANQGSEA. CDR3 length: 13 residues. Between the trimmed V and J ends, which lost 4 bases and 1 base, there was a span of 8 bases. CDR3 sequence: CSVVGASNQPQHF. Here the CDR3 DNA reads TGCAGCGTTGTGGGGGCGAGCAATCAGCCCCAGCATTTT.

The J gene is TRBJ1-4, the V gene TRBV15; D remains unclear. This CDR3 spans 17 amino acids. V gave up 2 bases and J gave up 0 bases, with 13 bases separating them. Germline CDR1 reads LNHNV; CDR2 reads YYDKDF (reference sequence). This chain's CDR3 is CATSRLLRNPTNEKLFF. As DNA, the CDR3 is TGTGCCACCAGCAGATTGCTGAGGAATCCAACTAATGAAAAACTGTTTTTT. The entire variable domain, with the rest obtained from reference TRBV15 and TRBJ1-4, is as follows: DAMVIQNPRYQVTQFGKPVTLSCSQTLNHNVMYWYQQKSSQAPKLLFHYYDKDFNNEADTPDNFQSRRPNTSFCFLDIRSPGLGDTAMYLCATSRLLRNPTNEKLFFGSGTQLSVL.

DNA for the CDR3: TGTGCCAGCAACAGGGGACAGGGGGTCTACGAGCAGTACTTC. Encoded protein: CASNRGQGVYEQYF. This chain links TRBV6-5 with TRBJ2-7; the match to TRBD1 covers 11 bases. The CDR3 totals 14 residues. Germline lookup yields CDR1 MNHEY and CDR2 SVGAGI. The V and J ends lost 7 bases and 3 bases, in that order; junction bases with no gene match: 5.

This clone is a singleton in its sample. The J gene is TRBJ2-1, the V gene TRBV7-2, with 9 nucleotides matching TRBD2. With 3 bases clipped from V and 9 bases from J, the junction kept 12 bases outside the gene matches. Germline V gene sequence: CDR1 SGHTA, CDR2 FQGNSA. The CDR3 has 16 residues. CDR3 in amino acids: CASSLREAGGSTEQFF. CDR3 in DNA: TGTGCCAGCAGCTTGAGGGAAGCGGGAGGCAGTACTGAGCAGTTCTTC. The full variable domain, completed using reference TRBV7-2 and TRBJ2-1, is GAGVSQSPSNKVTEKGKDVELRCDPISGHTALYWYRQSLGQGLEFLIYFQGNSAPDKSGLPSDRFSAERTGGSVSTLTIQRTQQEDSAVYLCASSLREAGGSTEQFFGPGTRLTVL.

As for this clone: Additional DNA sequences in this sample encode the identical CDR3. The chain is built from TRBV7-9 and TRBJ2-3, with TRBD2 as a possible D gene (5 bases). Germline CDR1 reads SEHNR; CDR2 reads FQNEAQ (reference sequence). The CDR3 spans 15 residues. Trimming took off 5 bases at V and 0 bases at J, with 12 bases between the two ends. Written as DNA, the CDR3 is TGTGCCAGCAGCCCACCCGGACTGAGCACAGATACGCAGTATTTT. Amino acid sequence: CASSPPGLSTDTQYF.

The gene calls are TRBV7-9 and TRBJ2-5; D not certain. Germline CDR1 is SEHNR and CDR2 is FQNEAQ (reference sequence). CDR3 length equals 14 residues. V lost 1 base to trimming and J lost 3 bases, with 9 bases between them. This CDR3 is CASSLGHLEETQYF. The CDR3 DNA is TGTGCCAGCAGCTTAGGGCATCTGGAAGAGACCCAGTACTTC.

The chain employs TRBV7-6 and TRBJ2-7; a weak D match, TRBD1 (6 bases). From germline, CDR1 is SGHVS and CDR2 FNYEAQ. The V gene lost 5 bases and the J gene lost 1 base, with 12 bases spanning the gap. The CDR3 is 14 residues long. The CDR3 protein is CASSLSQGSYEQYF. The CDR3 region has the DNA TGTGCCAGCAGCCTGTCCCAGGGGTCCTACGAGCAGTACTTC.

This clone was seen a handful of times. The V and J genes are TRBV10-1 and TRBJ1-3, with 7 nucleotides matching TRBD1. Losses at the gene ends were 0 bases for V and 2 bases for J; bases not matched to a gene: 1. The CDR3 is 15 residues long. Germline V gives CDR1 WNHNN, CDR2 SYGVQD (reference sequence). CDR3 bases: TGCGCCAGCAGTGAGTCAACAGGGGCTGGAAACACCATATATTTT. It codes for CASSESTGAGNTIYF.